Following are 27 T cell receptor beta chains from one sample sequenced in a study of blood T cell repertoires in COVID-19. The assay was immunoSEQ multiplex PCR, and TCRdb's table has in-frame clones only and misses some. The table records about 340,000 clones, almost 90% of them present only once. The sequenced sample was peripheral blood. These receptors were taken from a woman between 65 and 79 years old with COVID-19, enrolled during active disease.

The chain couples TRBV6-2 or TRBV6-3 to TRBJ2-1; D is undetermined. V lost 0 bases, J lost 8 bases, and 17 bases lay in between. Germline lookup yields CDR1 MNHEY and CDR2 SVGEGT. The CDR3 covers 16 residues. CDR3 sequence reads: CASSYSSVGSSYEQFF. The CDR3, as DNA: TGTGCCAGCAGTTACTCGTCTGTTGGTAGCTCCTATGAGCAGTTCTTC.

The CDR3 nucleotides are TGTGCCACCAGTGATTTAAGGGGGGCTTTCTTT. Protein product: CATSDLRGAFF. The chain links TRBV24-1 to TRBJ1-1, with D tentatively TRBD1 (6 bases). With 1 base removed from V and 11 bases from J, the gap between germline ends came to 7 bases. CDR3 length: 11 amino acids. CDR1 and CDR2 from the germline V gene are KGHDR and SFDVKD.

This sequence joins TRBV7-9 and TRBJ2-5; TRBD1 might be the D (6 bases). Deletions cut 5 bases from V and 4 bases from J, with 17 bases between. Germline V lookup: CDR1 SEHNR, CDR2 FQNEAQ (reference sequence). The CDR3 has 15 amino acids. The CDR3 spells CASSPPTGMGETQYF. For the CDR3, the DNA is TGTGCCAGCAGCCCCCCCACAGGGATGGGAGAGACCCAGTACTTC.

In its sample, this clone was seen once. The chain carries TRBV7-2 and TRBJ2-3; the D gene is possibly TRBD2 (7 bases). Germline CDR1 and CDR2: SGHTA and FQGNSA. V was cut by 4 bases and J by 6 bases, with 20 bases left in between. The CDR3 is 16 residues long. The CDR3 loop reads CASSYPLGGASDTQYF. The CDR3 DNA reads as TGTGCCAGCAGCTACCCCCTAGGGGGGGCATCGGATACGCAGTATTTT.

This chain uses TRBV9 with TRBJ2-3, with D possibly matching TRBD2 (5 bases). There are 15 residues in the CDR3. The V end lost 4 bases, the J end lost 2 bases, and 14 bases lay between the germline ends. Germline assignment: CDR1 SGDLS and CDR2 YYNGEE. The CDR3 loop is CASSSRGYFTDTQYF. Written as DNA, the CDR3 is TGTGCCAGCAGCAGCCGGGGATACTTCACAGATACGCAGTATTTT.

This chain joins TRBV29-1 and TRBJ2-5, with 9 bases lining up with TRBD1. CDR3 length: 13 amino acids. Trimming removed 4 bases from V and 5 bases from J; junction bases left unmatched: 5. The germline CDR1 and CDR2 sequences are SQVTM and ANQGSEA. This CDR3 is CSVGDRVGETQYF. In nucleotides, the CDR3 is TGCAGCGTTGGGGACAGGGTTGGGGAGACCCAGTACTTC.

CDR3 loop: CATEARVTGKNTEAFF. CDR3 in DNA: TGTGCCACCGAGGCCCGGGTTACAGGGAAGAACACTGAAGCTTTCTTT. The chain carries TRBV2 and TRBJ1-1, with D possibly being TRBD1 (6 bases). The V gene lost 10 bases and the J gene lost 1 base, with 22 bases spanning the gap. CDR3 length: 16 residues. Germline-derived CDR1 and CDR2 are SNHLY and FYNNEI.

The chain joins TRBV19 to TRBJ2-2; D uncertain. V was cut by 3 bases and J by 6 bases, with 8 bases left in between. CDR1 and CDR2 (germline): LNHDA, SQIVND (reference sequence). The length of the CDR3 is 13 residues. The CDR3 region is CASSIEESGELFF. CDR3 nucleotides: TGTGCCAGTAGTATCGAGGAATCCGGGGAGCTGTTTTTT.

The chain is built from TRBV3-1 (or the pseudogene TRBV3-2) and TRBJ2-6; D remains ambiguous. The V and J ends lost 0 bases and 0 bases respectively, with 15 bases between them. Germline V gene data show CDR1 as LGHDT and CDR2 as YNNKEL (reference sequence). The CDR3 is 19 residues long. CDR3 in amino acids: CASSQEREQILSGANVLTF. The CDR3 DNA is TGTGCCAGCAGCCAAGAGCGTGAACAGATCCTCTCTGGGGCCAACGTCCTGACTTTC.

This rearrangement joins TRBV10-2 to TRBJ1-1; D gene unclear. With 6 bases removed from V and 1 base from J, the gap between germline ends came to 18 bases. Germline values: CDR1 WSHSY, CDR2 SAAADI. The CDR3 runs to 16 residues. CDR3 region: CASRPGVPSRNTEAFF. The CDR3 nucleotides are TGCGCCAGCAGGCCCGGGGTCCCCTCTAGGAACACTGAAGCTTTCTTT.

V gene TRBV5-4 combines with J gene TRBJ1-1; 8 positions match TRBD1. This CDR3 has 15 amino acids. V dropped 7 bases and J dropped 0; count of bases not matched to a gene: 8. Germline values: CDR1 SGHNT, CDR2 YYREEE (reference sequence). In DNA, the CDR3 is TGTGCCAGCCATATGGACAGGGAAGTGAACACTGAAGCTTTCTTT. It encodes CASHMDREVNTEAFF.

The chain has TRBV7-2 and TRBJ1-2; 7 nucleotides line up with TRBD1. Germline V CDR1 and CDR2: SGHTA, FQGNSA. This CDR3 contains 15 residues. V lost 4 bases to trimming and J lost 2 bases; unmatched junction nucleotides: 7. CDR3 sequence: CASSSRTGPNYGYTF. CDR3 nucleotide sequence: TGTGCCAGCAGCTCCCGGACAGGACCCAACTATGGCTACACCTTC.

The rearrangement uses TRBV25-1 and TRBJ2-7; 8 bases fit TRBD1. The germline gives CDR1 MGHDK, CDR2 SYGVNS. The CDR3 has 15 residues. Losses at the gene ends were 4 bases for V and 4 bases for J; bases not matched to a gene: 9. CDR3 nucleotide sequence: TGTGCCAGCAGTGCCCCGGGACAGGAAATTTACGAGCAGTACTTC. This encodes CASSAPGQEIYEQYF.

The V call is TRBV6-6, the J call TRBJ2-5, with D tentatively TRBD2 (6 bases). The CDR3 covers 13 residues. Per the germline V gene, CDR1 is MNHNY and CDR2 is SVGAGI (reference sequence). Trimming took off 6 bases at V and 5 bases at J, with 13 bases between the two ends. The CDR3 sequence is CASRGTVLETQYF. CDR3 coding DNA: TGTGCCAGCAGAGGGACTGTCCTCGAGACCCAGTACTTC.

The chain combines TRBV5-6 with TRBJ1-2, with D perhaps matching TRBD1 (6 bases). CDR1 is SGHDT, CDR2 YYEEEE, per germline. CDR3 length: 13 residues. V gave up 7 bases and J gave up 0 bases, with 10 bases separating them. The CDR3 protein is CASRQGTNYGYTF. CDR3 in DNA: TGTGCCAGCCGGCAGGGGACTAACTATGGCTACACCTTC. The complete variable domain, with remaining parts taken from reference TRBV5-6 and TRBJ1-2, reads DAGVTQSPTHLIKTRGQQVTLRCSPKSGHDTVSWYQQALGQGPQFIFQYYEEEERQRGNFPDRFSGHQFPNYSSELNVNALLLGDSALYLCASRQGTNYGYTFGSGTRLTVV.

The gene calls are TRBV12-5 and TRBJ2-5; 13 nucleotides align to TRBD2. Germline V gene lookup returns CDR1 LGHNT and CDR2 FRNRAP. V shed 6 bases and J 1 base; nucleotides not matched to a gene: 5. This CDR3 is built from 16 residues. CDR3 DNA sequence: TGTGCTAGTGGCCGTACTAGCGGGGGGGCCCAAGAGACCCAGTACTTC. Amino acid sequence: CASGRTSGGAQETQYF.

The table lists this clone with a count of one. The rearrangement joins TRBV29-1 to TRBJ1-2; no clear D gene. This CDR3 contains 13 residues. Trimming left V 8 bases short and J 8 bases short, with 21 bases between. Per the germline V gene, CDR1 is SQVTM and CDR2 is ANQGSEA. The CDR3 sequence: CSTIIRDSRGYTF. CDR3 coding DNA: TGCAGCACTATCATACGGGATTCTCGGGGCTACACCTTC.

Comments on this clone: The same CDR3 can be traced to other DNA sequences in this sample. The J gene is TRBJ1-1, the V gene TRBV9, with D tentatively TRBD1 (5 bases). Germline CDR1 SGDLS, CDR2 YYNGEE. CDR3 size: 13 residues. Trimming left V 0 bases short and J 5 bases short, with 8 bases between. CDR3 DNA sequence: TGTGCCAGCAGCGTAGAACGGGGGACTGAAGCTTTCTTT. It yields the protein CASSVERGTEAFF.

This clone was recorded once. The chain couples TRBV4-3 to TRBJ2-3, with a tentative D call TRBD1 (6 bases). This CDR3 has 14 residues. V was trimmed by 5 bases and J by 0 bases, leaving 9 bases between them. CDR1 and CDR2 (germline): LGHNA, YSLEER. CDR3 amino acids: CASSEGVSTDTQYF. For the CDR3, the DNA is TGCGCCAGCAGCGAGGGGGTCAGCACAGATACGCAGTATTTT.

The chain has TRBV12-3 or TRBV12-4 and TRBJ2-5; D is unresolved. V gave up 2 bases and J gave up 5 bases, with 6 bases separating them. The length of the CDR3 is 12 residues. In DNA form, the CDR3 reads TGTGCCAGCAGTTTAATGCGGGAGACCCAGTACTTC. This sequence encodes CASSLMRETQYF.

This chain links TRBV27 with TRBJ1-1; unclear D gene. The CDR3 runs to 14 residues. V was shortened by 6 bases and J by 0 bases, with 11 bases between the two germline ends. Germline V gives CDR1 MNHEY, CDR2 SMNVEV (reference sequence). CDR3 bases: TGTGCCAGCAGAACGGGCGGGATGAACACTGAAGCTTTCTTT. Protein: CASRTGGMNTEAFF.

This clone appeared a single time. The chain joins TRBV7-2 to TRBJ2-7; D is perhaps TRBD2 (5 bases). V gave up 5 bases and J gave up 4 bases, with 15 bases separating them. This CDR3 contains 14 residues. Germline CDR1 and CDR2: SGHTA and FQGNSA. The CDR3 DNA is TGTGCCAGCAGCCTGGACGGACTGTCGTACGAGCAGTACTTC. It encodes CASSLDGLSYEQYF.

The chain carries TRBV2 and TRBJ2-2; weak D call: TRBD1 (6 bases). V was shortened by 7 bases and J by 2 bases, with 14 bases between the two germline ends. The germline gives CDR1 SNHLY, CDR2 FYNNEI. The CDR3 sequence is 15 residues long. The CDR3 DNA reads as TGTGCCAGCAAGGGTCAGGGGTTAAACACCGGGGAGCTGTTTTTT. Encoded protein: CASKGQGLNTGELFF.

CDR3 bases: TGTGCCAGCAGCCTTAGCAATCAGCCCCAGCATTTT. Amino acid sequence: CASSLSNQPQHF. The chain recombines TRBV7-2 with TRBJ1-5, with D uncertain. Trimming shortened V by 5 bases and J by 0 bases, and 2 bases separated the two germline ends. The CDR3 has 12 amino acids. The V gene's germline CDR1 is SGHTA and CDR2 FQGNSA.

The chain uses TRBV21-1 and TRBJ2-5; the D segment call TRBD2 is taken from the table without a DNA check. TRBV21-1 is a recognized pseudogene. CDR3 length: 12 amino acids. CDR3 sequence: CASSGTKGTQYF. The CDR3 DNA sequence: TGTGCCAGCAGCGGGACTAAAGGGACCCAGTACTTC.

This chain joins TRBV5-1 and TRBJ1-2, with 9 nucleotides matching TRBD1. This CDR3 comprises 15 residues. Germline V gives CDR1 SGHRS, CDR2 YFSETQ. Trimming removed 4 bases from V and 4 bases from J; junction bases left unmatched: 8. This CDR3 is CASSPTTGGSYGYTF. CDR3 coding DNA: TGCGCCAGCAGCCCCACAACAGGGGGCAGCTATGGCTACACCTTC.

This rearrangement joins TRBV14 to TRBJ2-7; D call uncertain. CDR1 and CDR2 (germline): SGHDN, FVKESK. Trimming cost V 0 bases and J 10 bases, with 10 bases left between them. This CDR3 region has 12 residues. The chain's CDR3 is CASSQENSVQYF. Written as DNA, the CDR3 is TGTGCCAGCAGCCAAGAAAACTCCGTCCAGTACTTC.